One sample yielded the 11 T cell receptor beta chains listed below, sequenced in a study of PD-1 blockade in classical Hodgkin lymphoma. Here immunoSEQ multiplex PCR was the method, and the copy in TCRdb shows in-frame clones only, minus some. The sample holds 12,000 to 15,000 clones; just over 85% are singletons and the top ten take roughly 4.4%. Every single patient, without exception, relapsed after autologous stem cell transplantation, and brentuximab vedotin exposure varied. The sample in question was peripheral blood mononuclear cells (PBMCs), obtained at baseline. The receptors stem from a human donor with classical Hodgkin lymphoma.

The chain links TRBV6-5 to TRBJ2-3, with 7 bases aligning to TRBD1. The V gene's germline CDR1 is MNHEY and CDR2 SVGAGI. This CDR3 has 16 amino acids. V was pared by 2 bases and J by 2 bases, with 7 bases of the junction left unmatched. The CDR3 DNA sequence: TGTGCCAGCAGTTACAGACAGGGTTTCTCCACAGATACGCAGTATTTT. It translates to CASSYRQGFSTDTQYF.

The CDR3 spells CASSPNANNEQFF. CDR3 DNA sequence: TGTGCCAGCAGCCCCAACGCGAATAATGAGCAGTTCTTC. The V and J genes are TRBV7-2 and TRBJ2-1; D ambiguous. Germline V CDR1 and CDR2: SGHTA, FQGNSA. This CDR3 region has 13 residues. Trimming took off 5 bases at V and 7 bases at J, with 12 bases between the two ends.

The rearrangement links TRBV11-2 to TRBJ1-2, with TRBD1 identical over 9 bases. The ends lost 2 bases at V and 3 bases at J; junction bases unmatched: 10. The germline V gene encodes CDR1 SGHAT and CDR2 FQNNGV. The CDR3 covers 17 residues. CDR3 DNA sequence: TGTGCCAGCAGCTTAAGGACAGGGGAAGGAGAAGACTATGGCTACACCTTC. This encodes CASSLRTGEGEDYGYTF. Full variable domain (remainder filled in from reference TRBV11-2 and TRBJ1-2): EAGVAQSPRYKIIEKRQSVAFWCNPISGHATLYWYQQILGQGPKLLIQFQNNGVVDDSQLPKDRFSAERLKGVDSTLKIQPAKLEDSAVYLCASSLRTGEGEDYGYTFGSGTRLTVV.

This clone has a handful of counts. Here the CDR3 reads CASSSSGGLFYNEQFF. The CDR3 bases are TGTGCCAGTAGTTCAAGCGGGGGACTATTCTACAATGAGCAGTTCTTC. This chain links TRBV19 with TRBJ2-1; 8 bases align to TRBD2. This CDR3 has 16 residues. Germline CDR1 LNHDA, CDR2 SQIVND (reference sequence). Trimming took 5 bases from V and 3 from J; bases not matched to a gene: 9.

The V call is TRBV27, the J call TRBJ2-1, with no clear D. Germline loops: CDR1 MNHEY, CDR2 SMNVEV (reference sequence). This CDR3 is built from 13 residues. The V end lost 0 bases, the J end lost 3 bases, and 3 bases lay between the germline ends. CDR3 nucleotide sequence: TGTGCCAGCAGTTTATCCCTCTACAATGAGCAGTTCTTC. It codes for CASSLSLYNEQFF.

The CDR3 region has the DNA TGTGCCAGCAGCCTAGGACTGAACACCGGGGAGCTGTTTTTT. It specifies CASSLGLNTGELFF. The chain is built from TRBV7-7 and TRBJ2-2; the D gene is possibly TRBD2 (5 bases). CDR1 and CDR2 from the germline V gene are SSHAT and FNYEAQ (reference sequence). The V gene lost 5 bases and the J gene lost 1 base, with 8 bases spanning the gap. The CDR3 sequence is 14 residues long.

The gene calls are TRBV18 and TRBJ2-1, with 12 bases lining up with TRBD2. The V gene end was trimmed by 5 bases and the J gene end by 8 bases; junction bases not matched to a gene: 7. CDR3 size: 15 residues. Per the germline V gene, CDR1 is KGHSH and CDR2 is LQKENI. DNA for the CDR3: TGTGCCAGCTCAGCTACTAGCGGGAGGATCCATGAGCAGTTCTTC. It is translated as CASSATSGRIHEQFF.

The chain has TRBV27 and TRBJ2-1; no reliable D call. Deletions cut 0 bases from V and 6 bases from J, with 6 bases between. The germline gives CDR1 MNHEY, CDR2 SMNVEV (reference sequence). The CDR3 is 13 residues long. The DNA for the CDR3 is TGTGCCAGCAGTTTATCAGGGTCCAATGAGCAGTTCTTC. It is translated as CASSLSGSNEQFF.

The V gene is TRBV5-1, the J gene TRBJ2-3; 8 nucleotides align to TRBD2. This CDR3 has 16 amino acids. The V gene end was trimmed by 0 bases and the J gene end by 2 bases; junction bases not matched to a gene: 5. Germline CDR1 reads SGHRS; CDR2 reads YFSETQ. The CDR3 spells CASSLDSGAYTDTQYF. The DNA for the CDR3 is TGCGCCAGCAGCTTGGATAGCGGGGCCTACACAGATACGCAGTATTTT.

The chain employs TRBV6-6 and TRBJ2-3; D gene ambiguous. V was trimmed by 3 bases and J by 11 bases, leaving 18 bases between them. Germline V gene data show CDR1 as MNHNY and CDR2 as SVGAGI (reference sequence). The CDR3 is 14 amino acids. CDR3 sequence reads: CASSYRDMSAVQYF. CDR3 sequence (DNA): TGTGCCAGCAGTTATAGAGATATGTCGGCTGTGCAGTATTTT.

The V gene is TRBV5-8, the J gene TRBJ2-4; D not resolved. This CDR3 has 15 amino acids. From germline, CDR1 is SGHTS and CDR2 YDEGEE. The V gene lost 4 bases and the J gene lost 0 bases, with 11 bases spanning the gap. As DNA, the CDR3 is TGTGCCAGCAGCCGAGTACCTCTAGCCAAAAACATTCAGTACTTC. This gives the protein CASSRVPLAKNIQYF.